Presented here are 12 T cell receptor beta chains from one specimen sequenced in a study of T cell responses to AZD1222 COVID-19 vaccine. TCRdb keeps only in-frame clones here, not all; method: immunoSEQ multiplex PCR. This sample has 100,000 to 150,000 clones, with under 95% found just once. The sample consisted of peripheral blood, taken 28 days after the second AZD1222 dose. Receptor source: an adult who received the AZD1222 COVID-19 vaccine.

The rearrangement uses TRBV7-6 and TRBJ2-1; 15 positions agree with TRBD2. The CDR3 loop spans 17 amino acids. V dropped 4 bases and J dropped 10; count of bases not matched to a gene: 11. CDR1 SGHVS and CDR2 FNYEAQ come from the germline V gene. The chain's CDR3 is CASSSIGTSGRLGEQFF. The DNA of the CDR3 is TGTGCCAGCAGCTCGATAGGGACTAGCGGGAGGTTAGGGGAGCAGTTCTTC.

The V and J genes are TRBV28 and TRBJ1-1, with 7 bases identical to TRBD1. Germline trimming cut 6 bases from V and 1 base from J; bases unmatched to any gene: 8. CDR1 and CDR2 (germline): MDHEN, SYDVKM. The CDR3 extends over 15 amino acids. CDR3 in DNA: TGTGCCAGCAGATACCAGGGACAGAAGAACACTGAAGCTTTCTTT. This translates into CASRYQGQKNTEAFF.

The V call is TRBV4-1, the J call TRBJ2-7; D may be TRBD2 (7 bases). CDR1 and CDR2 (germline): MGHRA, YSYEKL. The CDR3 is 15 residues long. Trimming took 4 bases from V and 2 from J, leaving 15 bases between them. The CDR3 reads CASSPLQGGAYEQYF. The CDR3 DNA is TGCGCCAGCAGCCCCCTCCAAGGGGGGGCCTACGAGCAGTACTTC.

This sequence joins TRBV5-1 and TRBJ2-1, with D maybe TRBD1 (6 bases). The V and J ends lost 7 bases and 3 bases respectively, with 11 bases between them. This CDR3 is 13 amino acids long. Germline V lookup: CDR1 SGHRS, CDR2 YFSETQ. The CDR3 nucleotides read TGCGCCAGCTTCCCGGACAGCTACAATGAGCAGTTCTTC. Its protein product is CASFPDSYNEQFF.

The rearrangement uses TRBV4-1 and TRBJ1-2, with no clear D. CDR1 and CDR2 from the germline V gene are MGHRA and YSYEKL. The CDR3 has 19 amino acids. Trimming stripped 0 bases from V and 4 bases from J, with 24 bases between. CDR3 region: CASSQDLDGSKARAYGYTF. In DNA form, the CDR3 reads TGCGCCAGCAGCCAAGATCTAGACGGATCGAAAGCAAGGGCCTATGGCTACACCTTC.

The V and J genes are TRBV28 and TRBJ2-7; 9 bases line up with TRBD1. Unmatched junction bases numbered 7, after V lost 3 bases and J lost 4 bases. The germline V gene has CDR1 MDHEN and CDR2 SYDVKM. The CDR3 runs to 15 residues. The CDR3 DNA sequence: TGTGCCAGCAGTTTTTTGGGGACAGGGTCTTACGAGCAGTACTTC. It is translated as CASSFLGTGSYEQYF.

The CDR3 DNA reads TGTGCCGCCGGGGGTGGCTGGGAGCAGTACTTC. As protein: CAAGGGWEQYF. The chain couples TRBV19 to TRBJ2-7, with D possibly matching TRBD2 (6 bases). This CDR3 comprises 11 residues. Trimming cost V 11 bases and J 7 bases, with 15 bases left between them. Germline CDR1 is LNHDA and CDR2 is SQIVND (reference sequence).

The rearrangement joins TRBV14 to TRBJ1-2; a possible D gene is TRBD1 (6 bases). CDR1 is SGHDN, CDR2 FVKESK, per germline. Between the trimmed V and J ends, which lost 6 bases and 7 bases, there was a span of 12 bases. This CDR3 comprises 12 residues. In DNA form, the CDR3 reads TGTGCCAGCAGGGCGACAGGAGGTGGCTACACCTTC. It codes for CASRATGGGYTF.

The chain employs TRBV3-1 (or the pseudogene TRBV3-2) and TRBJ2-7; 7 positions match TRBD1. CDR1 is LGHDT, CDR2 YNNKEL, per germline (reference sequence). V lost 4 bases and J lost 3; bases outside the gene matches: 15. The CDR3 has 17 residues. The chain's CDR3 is CASSPPRHRGKNYEQYF. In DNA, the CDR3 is TGTGCCAGCAGCCCACCCCGCCACAGGGGAAAGAACTACGAGCAGTACTTC.

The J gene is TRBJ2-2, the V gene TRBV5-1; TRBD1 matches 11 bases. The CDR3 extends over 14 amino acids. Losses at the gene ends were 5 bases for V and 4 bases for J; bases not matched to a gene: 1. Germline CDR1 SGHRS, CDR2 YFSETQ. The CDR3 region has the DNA TGCGCCAGCAGGGACAGGGGGCGCACCGGGGAGCTGTTTTTT. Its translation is CASRDRGRTGELFF.

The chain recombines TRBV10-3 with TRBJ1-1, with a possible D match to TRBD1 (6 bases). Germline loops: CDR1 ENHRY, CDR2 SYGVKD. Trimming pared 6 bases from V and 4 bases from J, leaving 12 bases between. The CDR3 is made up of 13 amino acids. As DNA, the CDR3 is TGTGCCATCAGCACAGGGTTCGCCACTGAAGCTTTCTTT. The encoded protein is CAISTGFATEAFF.

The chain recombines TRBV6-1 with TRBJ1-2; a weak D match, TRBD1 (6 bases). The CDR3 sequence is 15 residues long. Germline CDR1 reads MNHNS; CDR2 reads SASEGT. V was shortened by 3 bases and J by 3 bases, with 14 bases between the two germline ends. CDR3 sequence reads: CASSDPRAGDYGYTF. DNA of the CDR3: TGTGCCAGCAGTGACCCCAGGGCAGGGGACTATGGCTACACCTTC.